A single sample gave rise to the 23 T cell receptor beta chains below, sequenced in a study of blood T cell repertoires in COVID-19. Method: immunoSEQ multiplex PCR; TCRdb's copy keeps in-frame clones and lacks some. Of about 230,000 clones in the sample, roughly 80% were seen once. Sequencing was carried out using peripheral blood. Source of these receptors: a woman older than 75 with acute or convalescent COVID-19.

The genes are TRBV3-1 (or the pseudogene TRBV3-2) and TRBJ1-1; D is possibly TRBD1 (6 bases). V lost 7 bases to trimming and J lost 4 bases, with 22 bases between them. Germline V CDR1 and CDR2: LGHDT, YNNKEL (reference sequence). The CDR3 loop spans 16 amino acids. CDR3 region: CASISRGGRGVTEAFF. In nucleotides, the CDR3 is TGTGCCAGCATATCAAGAGGGGGAAGGGGTGTCACTGAAGCTTTCTTT.

The chain couples TRBV5-4 to TRBJ1-1; the D gene is possibly TRBD1 (6 bases). The CDR3 runs to 14 residues. V was shortened by 6 bases and J by 0 bases, with 12 bases between the two germline ends. CDR1 and CDR2 (germline): SGHNT, YYREEE (reference sequence). This CDR3 is CASTLTGMNTEAFF. For the CDR3, the DNA is TGTGCCAGCACCCTGACAGGAATGAACACTGAAGCTTTCTTT.

The chain is built from TRBV24-1 and TRBJ1-2, with D maybe TRBD1 (6 bases). Trimming shortened V by 11 bases and J by 4 bases, and 10 bases separated the two germline ends. This CDR3 has 11 residues. The germline V gene has CDR1 KGHDR and CDR2 SFDVKD. Here the CDR3 DNA reads TGTGCCATTTCGGACAGCTATGGCTACACCTTC. Its translation: CAISDSYGYTF.

The chain has TRBV5-4 and TRBJ1-6; the match to TRBD1 covers 7 bases. V was pared by 2 bases and J by 5 bases, with 4 bases of the junction left unmatched. The V gene's germline CDR1 is SGHNT and CDR2 YYREEE (reference sequence). The CDR3 length is 15 residues. The CDR3 protein is CASSLQGRDNSPLHF. The CDR3 bases are TGTGCCAGCAGCTTACAGGGGCGGGATAATTCACCCCTCCACTTT.

The rearrangement joins TRBV11-2 to TRBJ2-7; D not certain. The germline gives CDR1 SGHAT, CDR2 FQNNGV. Trimming removed 6 bases from V and 4 bases from J, with 10 bases in between. This CDR3 contains 12 residues. The CDR3 bases are TGTGCCAGCAGTATAAACAGTTACGAGCAGTACTTC. It encodes CASSINSYEQYF.

This rearrangement joins TRBV9 to TRBJ2-7; D might be TRBD2 (6 bases). This CDR3 comprises 15 residues. The germline V and J ends were trimmed by 0 bases and 3 bases, with 13 bases remaining between them. Germline V gene data show CDR1 as SGDLS and CDR2 as YYNGEE. The CDR3 reads CASSVADGSLYEQYF. CDR3 in DNA: TGTGCCAGCAGCGTAGCTGACGGGAGCCTCTACGAGCAGTACTTC.

The V call is TRBV2, the J call TRBJ2-1; 15 nucleotides align to TRBD2. The ends lost 7 bases at V and 5 bases at J; junction bases unmatched: 6. The CDR3 is 16 residues long. Germline values: CDR1 SNHLY, CDR2 FYNNEI. The CDR3 loop reads CASTRTSGGANNEQFF. CDR3 nucleotide sequence: TGTGCCAGCACGAGGACTAGCGGGGGGGCCAACAATGAGCAGTTCTTC.

The J gene is TRBJ1-3, the V gene TRBV7-3; unclear D gene. Per germline, CDR1 SGHTA and CDR2 FQGTGA. The ends were cut back, 0 bases at V and 1 base at J, with 19 bases in the middle. CDR3 length equals 19 residues. CDR3 in DNA: TGTGCCAGCAGCTTAACCCGACACCCCGGTAACGATTCTGGAAACACCATATATTTT. Translated: CASSLTRHPGNDSGNTIYF.

The chain uses TRBV9 and TRBJ1-5; 9 bases map to TRBD1. Per germline, CDR1 SGDLS and CDR2 YYNGEE. V lost 2 bases to trimming and J lost 1 base; unmatched junction nucleotides: 1. This CDR3 has 15 amino acids. CDR3 nucleotide sequence: TGTGCCAGCAGCGTCGGGACAGGGAGCAATCAGCCCCAGCATTTT. It is translated as CASSVGTGSNQPQHF.

This clone has a handful of counts. The chain joins TRBV11-3 to TRBJ2-2; D possibly corresponds to TRBD1 (5 bases). This CDR3 is built from 12 residues. Germline V gene sequence: CDR1 SGHNT, CDR2 YENEEA. Trimming took 5 bases from V and 6 from J, leaving 7 bases between them. The CDR3 sequence: CASSMGPGELFF. Here the CDR3 DNA reads TGTGCCAGCAGCATGGGGCCCGGGGAGCTGTTTTTT.

This chain uses TRBV5-4 with TRBJ1-6; D might be TRBD1 (6 bases). The germline gives CDR1 SGHNT, CDR2 YYREEE (reference sequence). The CDR3 has 15 residues. V was pared by 2 bases and J by 6 bases, with 12 bases between. The CDR3 DNA reads as TGTGCCAGCAGCTTCTTCGACAGGATTAATTCACCCCTCCACTTT. It yields the protein CASSFFDRINSPLHF.

V gene TRBV2 combines with J gene TRBJ2-1; TRBD1 agrees at 9 bases. CDR1 and CDR2 from the germline V gene are SNHLY and FYNNEI. The CDR3 has 14 amino acids. The V segment lost 8 bases and the J segment 2 bases; nucleotides outside the gene matches: 4. In DNA form, the CDR3 reads TGTGCCAGCTTGGGGGACAGGGCCTACAATGAGCAGTTCTTC. Translated: CASLGDRAYNEQFF.

The V call is TRBV2, the J call TRBJ1-1; D not certain. The CDR3 loop spans 12 amino acids. Germline loops: CDR1 SNHLY, CDR2 FYNNEI. V lost 6 bases to trimming and J lost 1 base, with 6 bases between them. CDR3 nucleotides: TGTGCCAGCAGCATAGCGAACACTGAAGCTTTCTTT. Encoded protein: CASSIANTEAFF.

This clone has more than one count but fewer than ten. The chain combines TRBV5-1 with TRBJ2-7, with 7 bases identical to TRBD2. Germline V lookup: CDR1 SGHRS, CDR2 YFSETQ. The CDR3 has 15 amino acids. V shed 5 bases and J 3 bases; nucleotides not matched to a gene: 11. This CDR3 is CASSRASGPFYEQYF. Here the CDR3 DNA reads TGCGCCAGCAGTAGGGCTAGCGGCCCTTTCTACGAGCAGTACTTC. The full variable domain, in which reference TRBV5-1 and TRBJ2-7 provide the parts outside the CDR3, is KAGVTQTPRYLIKTRGQQVTLSCSPISGHRSVSWYQQTPGQGLQFLFEYFSETQRNKGNFPGRFSGRQFSNSRSEMNVSTLELGDSALYLCASSRASGPFYEQYFGPGTRLTVT.

This chain joins TRBV7-2 and TRBJ2-2, with 7 bases fitting TRBD2. The CDR3 spans 14 residues. Germline lookup yields CDR1 SGHTA and CDR2 FQGNSA. V shed 7 bases and J 1 base; nucleotides not matched to a gene: 3. CDR3: CASNPSGNTGELFF. In nucleotides, the CDR3 is TGTGCCAGCAATCCTAGCGGGAACACCGGGGAGCTGTTTTTT.

CDR3 residues: CASSERIQGLEQYF. CDR3 nucleotide sequence: TGTGCCAGCAGTGAGAGAATACAGGGTCTCGAGCAGTACTTC. This chain joins TRBV6-1 and TRBJ2-7; the D gene is possibly TRBD1 (6 bases). This CDR3 is 14 amino acids long. Germline V gives CDR1 MNHNS, CDR2 SASEGT. Trimming took 3 bases from V and 6 from J, leaving 15 bases between them.

The chain uses TRBV2 and TRBJ1-5, with a possible D match to TRBD1 (5 bases). With 10 bases removed from V and 1 base from J, the gap between germline ends came to 11 bases. CDR1 is SNHLY, CDR2 FYNNEI, per germline. This CDR3 region has 13 residues. CDR3 loop: CATTRESNQPQHF. In DNA form, the CDR3 reads TGTGCCACAACCAGGGAAAGCAATCAGCCCCAGCATTTT.

The V gene is TRBV7-2, the J gene TRBJ1-2, with 9 bases fitting TRBD1. The CDR3 length is 18 residues. Germline V lookup: CDR1 SGHTA, CDR2 FQGNSA. Unmatched junction bases numbered 11, after V lost 1 base and J lost 2 bases. CDR3 bases: TGTGCCAGCAGCTTAGGTACAGGGGGCGTAAGGTCAAACTATGGCTACACCTTC. Its translation: CASSLGTGGVRSNYGYTF. Variable domain in full (rest from reference TRBV7-2 and TRBJ1-2): GAGVSQSPSNKVTEKGKDVELRCDPISGHTALYWYRQSLGQGLEFLIYFQGNSAPDKSGLPSDRFSAERTGGSVSTLTIQRTQQEDSAVYLCASSLGTGGVRSNYGYTFGSGTRLTVV.

The rearrangement joins TRBV11-2 to TRBJ2-2; D is unresolved. The CDR3 loop spans 14 amino acids. Germline V lookup: CDR1 SGHAT, CDR2 FQNNGV. V was cut by 2 bases and J by 4 bases, with 8 bases left in between. The CDR3 protein is CASSLLVRTGELFF. DNA of the CDR3: TGTGCCAGCAGCTTATTAGTTCGCACCGGGGAGCTGTTTTTT.

This sequence joins TRBV7-2 and TRBJ1-4; D gene uncertain. Per the germline V gene, CDR1 is SGHTA and CDR2 is FQGNSA. The length of the CDR3 is 17 residues. V was cut by 1 base and J by 4 bases, with 16 bases left in between. In DNA form, the CDR3 reads TGTGCCAGCAGCTTAGTCTCCTTTTTCGGCGGTAATGAAAAACTGTTTTTT. Translated, it gives CASSLVSFFGGNEKLFF.

The gene calls are TRBV9 and TRBJ2-1; D gene uncertain. V lost 0 bases and J 3 bases, leaving 7 bases between the germline ends. CDR1 and CDR2 from the germline V gene are SGDLS and YYNGEE. The CDR3 loop spans 14 amino acids. CDR3 nucleotide sequence: TGTGCCAGCAGCGTAGAGGCAGGCTACAATGAGCAGTTCTTC. Its protein is CASSVEAGYNEQFF.

The sample holds a few counts of this clone. This chain's CDR3 is CASSLTPGQGASGNTIYF. The CDR3 bases are TGTGCCAGCAGCTTAACGCCGGGACAGGGGGCCTCTGGAAACACCATATATTTT. This chain joins TRBV7-8 and TRBJ1-3, with 12 bases aligning to TRBD1. This CDR3 contains 18 residues. V dropped 2 bases and J dropped 0; count of bases not matched to a gene: 5. Germline V lookup: CDR1 SGHVS, CDR2 FQNEAQ.

V is TRBV18 and J is TRBJ1-3; D might be TRBD1 (5 bases). CDR1 and CDR2 from the germline V gene are KGHSH and LQKENI. The CDR3 is made up of 17 amino acids. Between the trimmed V and J ends, which lost 3 bases and 1 base, there was a span of 16 bases. The CDR3 reads CASSPRAQGPSGNTIYF. The CDR3 DNA reads TGTGCCAGCTCACCCCGGGCCCAGGGCCCGTCTGGAAACACCATATATTTT.